This T cell receptor (beta chain) was profiled in a study of blood T cell repertoires in COVID-19. Using immunoSEQ multiplex PCR, the repertoire was profiled, and TCRdb retains in-frame clones only, with some absent. The sample contains some 260,000 clones, approximately 88% of which appear only once. The CDR3 is made up of 15 amino acids. The germline V gene encodes CDR1 SEHNR and CDR2 FQNEAQ (reference sequence). V lost 1 base and J 8 bases, leaving 15 bases between the germline ends. This chain uses TRBV7-9 with TRBJ2-1; tentative D call: TRBD2 (6 bases). Input material: peripheral blood. The receptor comes from a woman aged 30 to 39 with COVID-19, enrolled during active disease. CDR3 sequence: CASSLVGGTGDEQFF. DNA for the CDR3: TGTGCCAGCAGCTTAGTGGGCGGCACGGGGGATGAGCAGTTCTTC.